The TCR beta chain under discussion was sequenced for a study of T-cell reconstitution after alpha-beta-depleted transplantation in children. Broader study findings: After one year, T-cell counts and TCRbeta diversity mostly came from new T cells. Several hundred expanded graft clones reportedly were the source of alpha-beta T cells about two months after transplant. Day-60 TCRbeta diversity that was high in some patients was derived from surviving recipient T cells and thymic progenitors.

Details on this clonotype: Its specificity is unknown.

Unique molecular identifiers were incorporated during preparation of the TCRbeta library. TCRdb re-derived calls from the PCR reads in MiXCR, one entry per CDR3 protein. The data show about a million distinct CDR3 sequences, under 30% seen once. Trimming removed 4 bases at V and 2 bases at J, with 15 bases between. From germline, CDR1 is SEHNR and CDR2 FQNEAQ (reference sequence). The CDR3 is 15 residues long. Sequenced here: PBMCs, mostly from graft donor cells, sampled 360 days after TCRalphabeta/CD19-depleted stem cell transplant. This TCR was recovered from a boy in the first two years of life who had a stem cell transplant for SCID, so the T cells may come from the graft donor. The V and J genes are TRBV7-9 and TRBJ2-7; possibly TRBD1 or TRBD2 for D (5 bases each). The CDR3 DNA reads TGTGCCAGCAGCTCGGCCCGGGACCGACCCTACGAGCAGTACTTC. Protein sequence: CASSSARDRPYEQYF.